A selection of T cell receptor beta chains follows, all from one sample in a study of identical twins. TCRdb passed the 5' RACE reads through MiXCR, listing each CDR3 protein once. The table has 400,000 to 550,000 distinct CDR3 sequences, 13% to 15% seen once; the top ten hold about 0.94%. These data also featured in a second study, about yellow fever vaccine responses in identical twins.

The sequenced sample consisted of CD4+ T cells sorted from blood. Receptors originate from a young woman in good health. Both conserved end residues are part of each CDR3. Fields, in order: D gene, clone size, J gene, V gene, CDR3 protein, CDR3 DNA. The D gene is left open where the match is weak. A clone size is listed for some rows: how often the clone was seen (once, few, many), or a class if it is expanded.

-	few	TRBJ2-3	TRBV7-9	CASSFPGMDTQYF	TGTGCCAGCAGCTTCCCAGGGATGGATACGCAGTATTTT
-	few	TRBJ2-3	TRBV9	CASSVRAAADTQYF	TGTGCCAGCAGCGTAAGGGCAGCCGCCGATACGCAGTATTTT
TRBD1	-	TRBJ2-3	TRBV20-1	CSARGDRGLRRTDTQYF	TGCAGTGCTAGAGGGGACAGGGGTTTGAGGCGCACAGATACGCAGTATTTT
-	-	TRBJ2-1	TRBV19	CASSHGLFNEQFF	TGTGCCAGTAGTCACGGGCTGTTCAATGAGCAGTTCTTC
TRBD2	-	TRBJ2-7	TRBV6-5	CASSYKMTSGTYEQYF	TGTGCCAGCAGTTACAAGATGACTAGCGGAACCTACGAGCAGTACTTC
-	-	TRBJ2-1	TRBV7-6	CASSSNRVSYNEQFF	TGTGCCAGCAGCTCCAACAGAGTCTCCTACAATGAGCAGTTCTTC
-	once	TRBJ2-3	TRBV20-1	CCARAPQLALNTDTQYF	TGCTGTGCTAGAGCCCCCCAATTAGCGCTAAACACAGATACGCAGTATTTT
-	-	TRBJ1-2	TRBV6-2/TRBV6-3	CASSYLDKIAIF	TGTGCCAGCAGTTACTTGGACAAAATTGCGATCTTC
-	few	TRBJ2-3	TRBV2	CASSESEGGLWKDTQYF	TGTGCCAGCAGTGAAAGTGAAGGTGGTTTGTGGAAAGATACGCAGTATTTT
TRBD1	many	TRBJ2-1	TRBV24-1	CATSGTGASSYNEQFF	TGTGCCACCAGCGGGACAGGGGCCAGCTCCTACAATGAGCAGTTCTTC
-	few	TRBJ2-2	TRBV2	CASSGTGANTGELFF	TGTGCCAGCAGTGGTACGGGGGCCAACACCGGGGAGCTGTTTTTT
-	few	TRBJ2-4	TRBV20-1	CSASPIQGRIQYF	TGCAGTGCTAGTCCTATTCAGGGTCGTATTCAGTACTTC
-	few	TRBJ1-2	TRBV3-1	CASSQDLGAEGYTF	TGTGCCAGCAGCCAAGATCTGGGGGCGGAAGGCTACACCTTC
-	few	TRBJ2-1	TRBV3-1	CASSQEPSRAGSF	TGTGCCAGCAGCCAAGAACCGTCTAGGGCAGGGTCCTTC
TRBD1	once	TRBJ2-7	TRBV6-2/TRBV6-3	CASSYLFGTGGYEQYF	TGTGCCAGCAGTTACTTGTTCGGGACAGGGGGCTACGAGCAGTACTTC
-	-	TRBJ2-4	TRBV3-1	CASSPGPPSIQYF	TGTGCCAGCAGCCCAGGGCCCCCAAGCATTCAGTACTTC
TRBD1	-	TRBJ2-5	TRBV7-2	CASSTGGQVGTQYF	TGTGCCAGCAGTACCGGGGGACAGGTCGGGACCCAGTACTTC
-	many	TRBJ2-1	TRBV7-9	CASSREYEQFF	TGTGCCAGCAGCCGAGAATATGAGCAGTTCTTC
-	few	TRBJ2-6	TRBV14	CASSQTAGANVLTF	TGTGCCAGCAGCCAGACGGCTGGGGCCAACGTCCTGACTTTC
-	few	TRBJ2-7	TRBV7-2	CASSLRGGGTYEQYF	TGTGCCAGCAGCTTAAGGGGGGGCGGTACCTACGAGCAGTACTTC
-	many	TRBJ1-1	TRBV7-9	CASSLPGPAEGAFF	TGTGCCAGCAGCTTACCGGGCCCTGCTGAGGGAGCTTTCTTT
TRBD1	few	TRBJ2-2	TRBV7-9	CASSTGQGALETGELFF	TGTGCCAGCAGTACAGGACAGGGGGCCTTGGAAACCGGGGAGCTGTTTTTT
TRBD1	few	TRBJ1-2	TRBV7-9	CASSLATPGQAYGYTF	TGTGCCAGCAGCTTAGCAACCCCGGGACAGGCCTATGGCTACACCTTC
TRBD2	many	TRBJ2-1	TRBV12-3/TRBV12-4	CASSLIRLAGVNYNEQFF	TGTGCCAGCAGTTTAATTCGTCTAGCGGGGGTGAACTACAATGAGCAGTTCTTC
TRBD1	-	TRBJ2-1	TRBV4-3	CASSQPPPTRTGEDNEQFF	TGCGCCAGCAGCCAACCTCCCCCAACCCGGACAGGGGAGGACAATGAGCAGTTCTTC
TRBD1	many	TRBJ2-7	TRBV29-1	CSVGQGAYEQYF	TGCAGCGTTGGACAGGGGGCTTACGAGCAGTACTTC